Included here is one TCR beta chain sequence, with context. Its antigen remains unidentified. The PCR was carried out with 60 Vbeta primers and 13 Jbeta primers. Produced via immunoSEQ multiplex PCR; TCRdb's table is partial and in-frame only. Of about 200,000 clones in the sample, roughly 80% were seen once. The data derive from a study of cytomegalovirus exposure and HLA in healthy donors. General study findings and limits: Later analysis suggested most CMV-associated TCR beta chains were HLA-restricted.

Trimming cost V 5 bases and J 7 bases; bases outside gene matches: 4. This CDR3 is 13 amino acids long. CDR1 SGHAT and CDR2 FQNNGV come from the germline V gene. V usage is TRBV11-2 and J usage is TRBJ1-4; 7 nucleotides agree with TRBD1. Source material: PBMCs. This clonotype originated in a young man in good health and CMV-seronegative. CDR3 sequence reads: CASSDRVGEKLFF. CDR3 coding DNA: TGTGCCAGCAGCGACAGGGTGGGTGAAAAACTGTTTTTT.